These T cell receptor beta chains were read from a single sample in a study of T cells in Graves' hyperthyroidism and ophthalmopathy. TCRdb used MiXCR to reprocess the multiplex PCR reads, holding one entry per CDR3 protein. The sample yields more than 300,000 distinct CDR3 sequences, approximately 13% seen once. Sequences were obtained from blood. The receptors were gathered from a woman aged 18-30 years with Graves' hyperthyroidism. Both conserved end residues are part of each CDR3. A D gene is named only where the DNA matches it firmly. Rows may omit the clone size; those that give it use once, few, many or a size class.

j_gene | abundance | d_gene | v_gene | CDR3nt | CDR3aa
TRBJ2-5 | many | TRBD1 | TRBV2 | TGTGCCAGCAGTGAAGGGACAGGGCGGTCAGAGACCCAGTACTTC | CASSEGTGRSETQYF
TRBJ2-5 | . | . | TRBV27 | TGTGCCAGCAGTTTAAGGGGCTTCTTAGCGCGGGAGACCCAGTACTTC | CASSLRGFLARETQYF
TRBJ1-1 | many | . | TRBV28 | TGTGCCAGCAGCGGGTGGAGGGAGGAAACTGAAGCTTTCTTT | CASSGWREETEAFF
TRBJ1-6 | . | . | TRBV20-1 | TGCAGTGCTAGACGAGGGATCTCGAATTCACCCCTCCACTTT | CSARRGISNSPLHF
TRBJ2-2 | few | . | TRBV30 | TGTGCCTGGAGTGTAGTTTACCGGGGGGCGCACACCGGGGAGCTGTTTTTT | CAWSVVYRGAHTGELFF
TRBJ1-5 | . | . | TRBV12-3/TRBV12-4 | TGTGCCAGCAGTCTTTGGGGAGGCAGCTTTCAACCCCAGCATTTT | CASSLWGGSFQPQHF
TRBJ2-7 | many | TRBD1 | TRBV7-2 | TGTGCCAGCAGCTCCTTCCGACAGGGACCCCGGGAGCAGTACTTC | CASSSFRQGPREQYF
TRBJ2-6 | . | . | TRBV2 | TGTGCCAGCAGTGAAATGTGGGGCTCTGGGGCCAACGTCCTGACTTTC | CASSEMWGSGANVLTF
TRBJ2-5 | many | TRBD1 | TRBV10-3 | TGTGCCACGTCGACAGGGATGGAGACCCAGTACTTC | CATSTGMETQYF
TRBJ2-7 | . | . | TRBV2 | TGTGCCAGCAGACCGAGTCCCTACGAGCAGTACTTC | CASRPSPYEQYF
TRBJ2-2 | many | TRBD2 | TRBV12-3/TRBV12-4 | TGTGCCAGCAGGGGGGGGGTCGGGGAGCTGTTTTTT | CASRGGVGELFF